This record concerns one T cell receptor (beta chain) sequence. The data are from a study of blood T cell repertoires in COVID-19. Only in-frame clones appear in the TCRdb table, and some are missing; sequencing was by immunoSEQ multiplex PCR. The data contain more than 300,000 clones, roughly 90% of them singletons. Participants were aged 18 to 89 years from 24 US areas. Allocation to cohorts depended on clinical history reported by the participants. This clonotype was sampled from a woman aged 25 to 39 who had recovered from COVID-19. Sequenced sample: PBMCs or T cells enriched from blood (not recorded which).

The CDR3 nucleotides are TGTGCCAGCCTAGGGCAGGGGGCCTATAATTCACCCCTCCACTTT. Its protein is CASLGQGAYNSPLHF. V usage is TRBV27 and J usage is TRBJ1-6; TRBD1 aligns across 7 bases. Germline V lookup: CDR1 MNHEY, CDR2 SMNVEV (reference sequence). Trimming at V came to 8 bases and at J to 2 bases, leaving 6 bases not matched to a gene. The CDR3 spans 15 residues.